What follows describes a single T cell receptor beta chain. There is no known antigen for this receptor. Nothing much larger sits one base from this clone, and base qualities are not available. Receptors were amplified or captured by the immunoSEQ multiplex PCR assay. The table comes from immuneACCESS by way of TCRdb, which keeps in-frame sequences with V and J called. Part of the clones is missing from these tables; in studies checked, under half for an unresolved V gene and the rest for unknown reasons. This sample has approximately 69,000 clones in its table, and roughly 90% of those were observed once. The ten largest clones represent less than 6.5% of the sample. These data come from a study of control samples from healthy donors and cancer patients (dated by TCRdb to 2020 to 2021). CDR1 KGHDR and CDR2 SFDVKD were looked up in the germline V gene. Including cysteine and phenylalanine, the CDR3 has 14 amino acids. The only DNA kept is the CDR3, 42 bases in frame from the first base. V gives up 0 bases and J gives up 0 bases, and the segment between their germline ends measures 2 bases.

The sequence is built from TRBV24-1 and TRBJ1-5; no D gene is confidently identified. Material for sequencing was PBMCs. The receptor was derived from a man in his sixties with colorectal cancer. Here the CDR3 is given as CATSDLNSNQPQHF. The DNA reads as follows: TGTGCCACCAGTGATTTGAATAGCAATCAGCCCCAGCATTTT.